This TCR beta chain derives from a study of blood T cell repertoires in COVID-19. The CDR3 length is 16 residues. Germline V gene data show CDR1 as GTSNPN and CDR2 as SVGIG (reference sequence). V shed 0 bases and J 4 bases; nucleotides not matched to a gene: 7. Profiled with immunoSEQ multiplex PCR; TCRdb holds only in-frame clones, not every one. The profile shows 100,000 to 150,000 clones, around 88% of them singletons. The material sequenced was peripheral blood. V usage is TRBV30 and J usage is TRBJ2-1; 9 nucleotides line up with TRBD2. This sequence was found in a woman aged 50 to 60 with active or convalescent COVID-19. In nucleotides, the CDR3 is TGTGCCTGGAGTGTACCCTATAGCGGGAGATACAATGAGCAGTTCTTC. It is translated as CAWSVPYSGRYNEQFF. The whole variable domain, filled in from reference TRBV30 and TRBJ2-1, reads SQTIHQWPATLVQPVGSPLSLECTVEGTSNPNLYWYRQAAGRGLQLLFYSVGIGQISSEVPQNLSASRPQDRQFILSSKKLLLSDSGFYLCAWSVPYSGRYNEQFFGPGTRLTVL.